The TCR beta chain under discussion was sequenced for a study of beta chain features in type 1 diabetes. About the research overall: Cells sorted and examined across all samples totaled approximately 100 million. Study-level findings and limits: Cells with high TCR expression could be over-represented when cDNA is sequenced. Whatever favoring of shorter templates PCR might show would apply equally to patients and controls.

The germline V gene encodes CDR1 SGHVS and CDR2 FQNEAQ. The CDR3 sequence is 15 residues long. V was shortened by 5 bases and J by 2 bases, with 13 bases between the two germline ends. All of the isolated RNA was reverse transcribed, so expressed TCRB transcripts were sequenced. Samples of naive, central memory and regulatory T cells yielded a mean of about 3.4 million reads. Only in-frame clones appear in the TCRdb table, and some are missing; sequencing was by immunoSEQ multiplex PCR. The repertoire consists of 150,000 to 200,000 clones, with about 13% occurring once and the leading ten covering roughly 0.56%. A remark on this clone: Its antigen is not identified.

The clonotype originates from a woman between 18 and 30 years old in good health. The chain links TRBV7-8 to TRBJ1-5; no firm D call. The specimen was central memory CD4+ T cells from blood. The chain's CDR3 is CASSPSLGRNQPQHF. The CDR3 bases are TGTGCCAGCAGCCCCTCGTTGGGCCGCAATCAGCCCCAGCATTTT. The variable domain in full, with the rest retrieved from reference TRBV7-8 and TRBJ1-5, is GAGVSQSPRYKVAKRGQDVALRCDPISGHVSLFWYQQALGQGPEFLTYFQNEAQLDKSGLPSDRFFAERPEGSVSTLKIQRTQQEDSAVYLCASSPSLGRNQPQHFGDGTRLSIL.